This T cell receptor beta chain originates from a study of CD8 T cells in Susac syndrome. Regarding the study as a whole: The study recognized that the number of individuals in its TCR sequencing and HLA analysis was relatively small.

Random hexamers were used to reverse transcribe the RNA input (about 0.5 to 1 ug). It was immunoSEQ multiplex PCR that amplified TCR beta CDR3 across 54 Vbeta and 13 Jbeta. TCRdb reprocessed the immunoSEQ multiplex PCR reads with MiXCR, giving one entry per CDR3 protein. The table includes 180,000 or so distinct CDR3 sequences, about 96% detected once. V lost 3 bases and J 7 bases, leaving 19 bases between the germline ends. Germline V CDR1 and CDR2: GTSNPN, SVGIG (reference sequence). The CDR3 extends over 15 amino acids. A note on this clonotype: The antigen is undetermined.

Specimen: CD4+ T cells from PBMCs. This clonotype was sampled from a human donor with multiple sclerosis. V and J are TRBV30 and TRBJ2-1; possible D gene TRBD2, 6 bases. The CDR3 coding sequence is TGTGCCTGGAGCCGCCTAGCGAACGGGTTGAATGAGCAGTTCTTC. As protein: CAWSRLANGLNEQFF.